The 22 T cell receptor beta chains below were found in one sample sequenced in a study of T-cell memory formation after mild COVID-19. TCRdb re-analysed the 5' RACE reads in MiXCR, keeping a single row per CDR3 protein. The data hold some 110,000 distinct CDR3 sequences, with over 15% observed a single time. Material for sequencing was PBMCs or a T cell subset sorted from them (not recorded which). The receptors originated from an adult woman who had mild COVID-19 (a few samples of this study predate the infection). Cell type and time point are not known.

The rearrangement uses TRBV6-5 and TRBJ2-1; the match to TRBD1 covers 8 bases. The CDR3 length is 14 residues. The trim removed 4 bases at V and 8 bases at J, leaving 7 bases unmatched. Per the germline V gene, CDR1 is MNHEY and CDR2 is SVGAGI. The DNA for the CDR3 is TGTGCCAGCAGTTTTGCAGGGGGCAGAGATGAGCAGTTCTTC. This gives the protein CASSFAGGRDEQFF.

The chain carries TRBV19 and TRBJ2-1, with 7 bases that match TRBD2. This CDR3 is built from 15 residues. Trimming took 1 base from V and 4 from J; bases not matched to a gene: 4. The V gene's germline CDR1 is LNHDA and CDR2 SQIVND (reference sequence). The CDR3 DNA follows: TGTGCCAGTAGTATAGTTGAGCGGGGATACAATGAGCAGTTCTTC. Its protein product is CASSIVERGYNEQFF.

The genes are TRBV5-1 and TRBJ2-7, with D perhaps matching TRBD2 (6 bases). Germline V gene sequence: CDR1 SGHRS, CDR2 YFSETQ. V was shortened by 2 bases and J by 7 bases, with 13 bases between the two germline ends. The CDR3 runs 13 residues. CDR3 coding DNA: TGCGCCAGCAGCTTCACGGGGGATGGGGAGCAGTACGTC. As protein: CASSFTGDGEQYV.

CDR3 region: CASSHEPGQTYEQYF. The CDR3 region has the DNA TGCGCCAGCAGCCACGAGCCGGGACAGACCTACGAGCAGTACTTC. The chain has TRBV4-3 and TRBJ2-7, with 7 nucleotides matching TRBD1. The J segment lost 2 bases and the V segment lost 3 bases, leaving 7 bases of the junction unmatched. CDR3 length equals 15 residues. Germline CDR1 LGHNA, CDR2 YSLEER.

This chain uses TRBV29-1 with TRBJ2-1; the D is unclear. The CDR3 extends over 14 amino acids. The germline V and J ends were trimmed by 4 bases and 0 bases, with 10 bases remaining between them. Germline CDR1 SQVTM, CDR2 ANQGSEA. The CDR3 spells CSVGARSSYNEQFF. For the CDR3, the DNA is TGCAGCGTTGGTGCCCGTAGCTCCTACAATGAGCAGTTCTTC.

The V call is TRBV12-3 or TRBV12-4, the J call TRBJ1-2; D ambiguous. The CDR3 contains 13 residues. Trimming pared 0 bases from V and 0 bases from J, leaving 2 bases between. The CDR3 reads CASSLATNYGYTF. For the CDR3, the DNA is TGTGCCAGCAGTTTAGCAACTAACTATGGCTACACCTTC.

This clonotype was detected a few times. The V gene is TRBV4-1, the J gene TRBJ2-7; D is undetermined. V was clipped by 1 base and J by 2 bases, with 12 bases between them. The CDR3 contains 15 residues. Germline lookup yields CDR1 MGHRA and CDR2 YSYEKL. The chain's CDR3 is CASSQGPVRTYEQYF. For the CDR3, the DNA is TGCGCCAGCAGCCAAGGGCCAGTACGGACCTACGAGCAGTACTTC.

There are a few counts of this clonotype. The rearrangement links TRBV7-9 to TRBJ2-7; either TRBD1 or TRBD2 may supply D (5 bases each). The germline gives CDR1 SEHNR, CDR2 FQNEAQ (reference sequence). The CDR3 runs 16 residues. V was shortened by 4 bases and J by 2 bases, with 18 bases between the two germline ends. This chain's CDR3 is CASSSEIGTQAYEQYF. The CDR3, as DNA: TGTGCCAGCAGCTCCGAAATCGGGACCCAGGCCTACGAGCAGTACTTC. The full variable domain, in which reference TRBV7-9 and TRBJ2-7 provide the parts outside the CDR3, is DTGVSQNPRHKITKRGQNVTFRCDPISEHNRLYWYRQTLGQGPEFLTYFQNEAQLEKSRLLSDRFSAERPKGSFSTLEIQRTEQGDSAMYLCASSSEIGTQAYEQYFGPGTRLTVT.

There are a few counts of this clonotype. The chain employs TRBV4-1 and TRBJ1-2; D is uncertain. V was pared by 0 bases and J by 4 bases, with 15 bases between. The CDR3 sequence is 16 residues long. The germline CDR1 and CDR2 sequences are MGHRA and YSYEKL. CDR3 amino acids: CASSQERTDLIYGYTF. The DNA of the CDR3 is TGCGCCAGCAGCCAAGAACGCACGGATCTGATCTATGGCTACACCTTC.

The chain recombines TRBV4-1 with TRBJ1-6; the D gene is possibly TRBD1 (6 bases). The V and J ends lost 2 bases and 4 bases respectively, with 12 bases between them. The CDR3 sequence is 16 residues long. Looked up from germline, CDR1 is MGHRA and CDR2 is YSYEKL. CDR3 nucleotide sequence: TGCGCCAGCAGCCAAACAGGGACCCTTTATAATTCACCCCTCCACTTT. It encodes CASSQTGTLYNSPLHF.

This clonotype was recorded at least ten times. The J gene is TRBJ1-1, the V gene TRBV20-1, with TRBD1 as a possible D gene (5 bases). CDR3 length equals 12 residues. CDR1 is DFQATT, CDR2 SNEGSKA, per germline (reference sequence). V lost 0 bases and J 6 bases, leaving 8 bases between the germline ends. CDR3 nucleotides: TGCAGTGCTAGAGAGCGGGACGCTGAAGCTTTCTTT. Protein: CSARERDAEAFF.

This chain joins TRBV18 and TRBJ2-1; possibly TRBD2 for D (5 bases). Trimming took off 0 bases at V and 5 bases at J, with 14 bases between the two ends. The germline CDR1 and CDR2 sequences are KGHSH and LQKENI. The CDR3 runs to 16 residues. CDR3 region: CASSPPRLEGNNEQFF. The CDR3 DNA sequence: TGTGCCAGCTCACCACCGAGGCTAGAGGGCAACAATGAGCAGTTCTTC.

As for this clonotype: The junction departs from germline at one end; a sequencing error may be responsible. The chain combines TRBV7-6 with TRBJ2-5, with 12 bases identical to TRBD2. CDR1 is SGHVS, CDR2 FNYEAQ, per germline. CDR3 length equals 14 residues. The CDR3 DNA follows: TGTGCCAGCAGCCTAGCGGGGGGGCCGGAGACCCAGTACTTC. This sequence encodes CASSLAGGPETQYF.

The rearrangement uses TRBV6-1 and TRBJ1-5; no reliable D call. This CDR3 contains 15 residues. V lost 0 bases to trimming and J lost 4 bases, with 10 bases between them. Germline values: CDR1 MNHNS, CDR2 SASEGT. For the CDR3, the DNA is TGTGCCAGCAGTGAAGCGGATGGGCGTAATCAGCCCCAGCATTTT. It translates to CASSEADGRNQPQHF.

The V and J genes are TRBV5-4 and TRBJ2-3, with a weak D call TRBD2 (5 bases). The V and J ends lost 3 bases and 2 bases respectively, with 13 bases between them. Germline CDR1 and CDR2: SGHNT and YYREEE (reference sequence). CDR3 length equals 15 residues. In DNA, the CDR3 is TGTGCCAGCAGCTACCGGGAACATATCACAGATACGCAGTATTTT. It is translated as CASSYREHITDTQYF.

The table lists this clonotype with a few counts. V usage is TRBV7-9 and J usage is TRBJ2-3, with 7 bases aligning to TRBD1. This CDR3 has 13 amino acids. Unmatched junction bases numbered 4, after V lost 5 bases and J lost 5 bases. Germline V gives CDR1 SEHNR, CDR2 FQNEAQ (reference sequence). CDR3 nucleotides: TGTGCCAGCAGCCCCCGGACAGGAGATACGCAGTATTTT. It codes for CASSPRTGDTQYF. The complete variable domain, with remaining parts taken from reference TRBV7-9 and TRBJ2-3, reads DTGVSQNPRHKITKRGQNVTFRCDPISEHNRLYWYRQTLGQGPEFLTYFQNEAQLEKSRLLSDRFSAERPKGSFSTLEIQRTEQGDSAMYLCASSPRTGDTQYFGPGTRLTVL.

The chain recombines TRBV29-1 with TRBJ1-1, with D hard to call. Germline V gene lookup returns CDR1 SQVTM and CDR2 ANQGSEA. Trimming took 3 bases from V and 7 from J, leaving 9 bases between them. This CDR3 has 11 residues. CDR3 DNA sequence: TGCAGCGTTGAGCTCACCAATGAAGCTTTCTTT. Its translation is CSVELTNEAFF.

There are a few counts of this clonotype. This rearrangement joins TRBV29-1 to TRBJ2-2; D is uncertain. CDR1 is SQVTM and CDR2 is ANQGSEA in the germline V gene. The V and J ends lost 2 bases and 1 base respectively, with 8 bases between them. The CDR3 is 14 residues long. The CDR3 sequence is CSVERPLNTGELFF. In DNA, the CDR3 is TGCAGCGTTGAACGGCCTTTGAACACCGGGGAGCTGTTTTTT.

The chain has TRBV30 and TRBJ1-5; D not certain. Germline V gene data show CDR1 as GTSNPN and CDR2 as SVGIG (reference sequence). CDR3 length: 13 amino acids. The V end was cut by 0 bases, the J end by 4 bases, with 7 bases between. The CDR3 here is CAWSVGRNQPQHF. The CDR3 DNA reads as TGTGCCTGGAGTGTGGGCAGGAATCAGCCCCAGCATTTT.

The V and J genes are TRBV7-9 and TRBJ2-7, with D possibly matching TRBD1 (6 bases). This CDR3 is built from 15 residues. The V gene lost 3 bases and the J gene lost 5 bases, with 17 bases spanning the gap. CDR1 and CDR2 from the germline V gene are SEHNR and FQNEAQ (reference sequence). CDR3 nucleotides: TGTGCCAGCAGCTTCCCTAGGGGGAATAGTAACGAGCAGTACTTC. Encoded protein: CASSFPRGNSNEQYF.

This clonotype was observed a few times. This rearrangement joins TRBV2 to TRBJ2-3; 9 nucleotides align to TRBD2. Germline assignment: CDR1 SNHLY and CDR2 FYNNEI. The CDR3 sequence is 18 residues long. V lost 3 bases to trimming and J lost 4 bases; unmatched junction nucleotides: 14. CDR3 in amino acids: CASSDRPSGAPESDTQYF. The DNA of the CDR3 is TGTGCCAGCAGTGATAGGCCTAGCGGGGCCCCGGAATCAGATACGCAGTATTTT.

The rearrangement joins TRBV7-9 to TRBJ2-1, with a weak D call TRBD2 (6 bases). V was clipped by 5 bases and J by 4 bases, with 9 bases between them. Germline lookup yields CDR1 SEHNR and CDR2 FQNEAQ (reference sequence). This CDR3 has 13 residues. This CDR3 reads CASSPDYYNEQFF. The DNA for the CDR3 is TGTGCCAGCAGCCCGGACTATTACAATGAGCAGTTCTTC.